The rows below give T cell receptor beta chains drawn from one sample of a study of T cell changes during pregnancy in multiple sclerosis. Data came from immunoSEQ multiplex PCR; TCRdb stores just in-frame clones and leaves some out. Of 85,000 to 120,000 clones listed, less than 95% are singletons. Here the sequenced sample was peripheral blood, taken before pregnancy. Receptor source: a female donor with multiple sclerosis, enrolled in a pregnancy study. The CDR3 runs from the conserved cysteine through the conserved F or W. The D gene is left open where the match is weak. Size is stated for part of the rows, as once, few or many counts, or as a class when the clone is expanded.

j_gene: TRBJ1-1
d_gene: .
v_gene: TRBV6-6
abundance: .
CDR3nt: TGTGCCAGCAGTAAGTCAGGGTTGAACACTGAAGCTTTCTTT
CDR3aa: CASSKSGLNTEAFF

j_gene: TRBJ1-1
d_gene: .
v_gene: TRBV16
abundance: .
CDR3nt: TGTGCCAGCAGCCCTCGGGATGACACTGAAGCTTTCTTT
CDR3aa: CASSPRDDTEAFF

j_gene: TRBJ2-5
d_gene: .
v_gene: TRBV7-2
abundance: .
CDR3nt: TGTGCCAGCAGCCAGGCCAGGAACCAAGAGACCCAGTACTTC
CDR3aa: CASSQARNQETQYF

j_gene: TRBJ2-1
d_gene: .
v_gene: TRBV27
abundance: .
CDR3nt: TGTGCCAGCAGTCCGTGGGGGGACAATGAGCAGTTCTTC
CDR3aa: CASSPWGDNEQFF

j_gene: TRBJ2-1
d_gene: .
v_gene: TRBV11-2
abundance: once
CDR3nt: TGTGCCAGCAGTCGACGGGGGCTAGCGGCCTACAATGAGCAGTTCTTC
CDR3aa: CASSRRGLAAYNEQFF

j_gene: TRBJ1-3
d_gene: TRBD1
v_gene: TRBV7-9
abundance: .
CDR3nt: TGTGCCAGCAGCCCGACAGGGGTTGACACCATATATTTT
CDR3aa: CASSPTGVDTIYF

j_gene: TRBJ2-2
d_gene: .
v_gene: TRBV28
abundance: .
CDR3nt: TGTGCCAGCAGTTTTGACGAGGCGTTGGTTACCGGGGAGCTGTTTTTT
CDR3aa: CASSFDEALVTGELFF

j_gene: TRBJ1-2
d_gene: .
v_gene: TRBV30
abundance: .
CDR3nt: TGTGCCTGGAATGTACCGTCCCGGTCTCCAAGAGGCTATGGCTACACCTTC
CDR3aa: CAWNVPSRSPRGYGYTF

j_gene: TRBJ1-2
d_gene: .
v_gene: TRBV6-6
abundance: .
CDR3nt: TGTGCCAGCAGTGAGAACAGGGTTTTGGGCTACACCTTC
CDR3aa: CASSENRVLGYTF

j_gene: TRBJ2-1
d_gene: TRBD2
v_gene: TRBV7-2
abundance: .
CDR3nt: TGTGCCAGCAGCCCCCAGAGTTGGGGGCGGGAGGAAAACTACAATGAGCAGTTCTTC
CDR3aa: CASSPQSWGREENYNEQFF

j_gene: TRBJ1-1
d_gene: .
v_gene: TRBV28
abundance: .
CDR3nt: TGTGCCAGCAGATACCCCAGGGGATCAATGAACACTGAAGCTTTCTTT
CDR3aa: CASRYPRGSMNTEAFF

j_gene: TRBJ2-5
d_gene: .
v_gene: TRBV20-1
abundance: .
CDR3nt: TGCAGTGCTACCGGTCAAGAGACCCAGTACTTC
CDR3aa: CSATGQETQYF

j_gene: TRBJ1-1
d_gene: .
v_gene: TRBV18
abundance: .
CDR3nt: TGTGCCAGCTCCGACCAACAGGGTCTGACTGAAGCTTTCTTT
CDR3aa: CASSDQQGLTEAFF

j_gene: TRBJ2-2
d_gene: .
v_gene: TRBV4-2
abundance: .
CDR3nt: TGTGCCAGCAGCCAAGAGGGCACTGCGAACACCGGGGAGCTGTTTTTT
CDR3aa: CASSQEGTANTGELFF

j_gene: TRBJ1-1
d_gene: TRBD1
v_gene: TRBV18
abundance: .
CDR3nt: TGTGCCAGCACATTAGACAGGGCAGGGTTGGACACTGAAGCTTTCTTT
CDR3aa: CASTLDRAGLDTEAFF

j_gene: TRBJ2-7
d_gene: .
v_gene: TRBV20-1
abundance: .
CDR3nt: TGCAGTGGAGGGTACGGCTACGAGCAGTACTTC
CDR3aa: CSGGYGYEQYF

j_gene: TRBJ2-3
d_gene: TRBD2
v_gene: TRBV7-8
abundance: once
CDR3nt: TGTGCCAGCAGCCCCCGACTAGCGGGAAACACAGATACGCAGTATTTT
CDR3aa: CASSPRLAGNTDTQYF

j_gene: TRBJ1-2
d_gene: TRBD1
v_gene: TRBV4-3
abundance: .
CDR3nt: TGCGCCAGCAGCCAGGGCTGGGACAGCAATGGCTATGGCTACACCTTC
CDR3aa: CASSQGWDSNGYGYTF

j_gene: TRBJ2-5
d_gene: TRBD1
v_gene: TRBV27
abundance: .
CDR3nt: TGTGCCAGCAGTTTGCCAGGACAGGGGAAGACCCAGTACTTC
CDR3aa: CASSLPGQGKTQYF

j_gene: TRBJ2-1
d_gene: TRBD1
v_gene: TRBV5-1
abundance: .
CDR3nt: TGCGCCAGCAGATCCGGGACAGGGGGCACGGTAGCGGGACTCTACAATGAGCAGTTCTTC
CDR3aa: CASRSGTGGTVAGLYNEQFF

j_gene: TRBJ2-5
d_gene: .
v_gene: TRBV4-1
abundance: .
CDR3nt: TGCGCCAGCAGATCCGGGAGCCAAGAGACCCAGTACTTC
CDR3aa: CASRSGSQETQYF

j_gene: TRBJ1-1
d_gene: .
v_gene: TRBV12-5
abundance: .
CDR3nt: TGTGCTAGTGGTTTCGGGGGGGCAAGAACTGAAGCTTTCTTT
CDR3aa: CASGFGGARTEAFF